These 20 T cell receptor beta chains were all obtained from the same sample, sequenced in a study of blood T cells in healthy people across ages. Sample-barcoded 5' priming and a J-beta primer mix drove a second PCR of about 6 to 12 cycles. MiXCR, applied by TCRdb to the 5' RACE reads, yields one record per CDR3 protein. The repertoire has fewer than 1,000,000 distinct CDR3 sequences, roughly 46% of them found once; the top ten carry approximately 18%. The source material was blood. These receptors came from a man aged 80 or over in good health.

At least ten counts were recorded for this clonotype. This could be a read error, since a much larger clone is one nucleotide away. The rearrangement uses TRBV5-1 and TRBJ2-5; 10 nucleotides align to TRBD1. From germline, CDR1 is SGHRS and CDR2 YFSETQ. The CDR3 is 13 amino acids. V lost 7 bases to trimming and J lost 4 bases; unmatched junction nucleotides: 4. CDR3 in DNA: TGCGCCAGCGTCCGGACAGGGGGAGAGACCCAGTACTTC. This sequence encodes CASVRTGGETQYF.

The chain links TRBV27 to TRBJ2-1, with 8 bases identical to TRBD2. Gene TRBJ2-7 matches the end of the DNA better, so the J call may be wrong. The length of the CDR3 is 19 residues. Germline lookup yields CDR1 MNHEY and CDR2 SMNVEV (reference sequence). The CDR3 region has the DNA TGTGCCAGCAGTCCCCGGGGTAGCGGGATTTTTAGCTCCTACAATGAGCAGTACTTC. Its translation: CASSPRGSGIFSSYNEQYF.

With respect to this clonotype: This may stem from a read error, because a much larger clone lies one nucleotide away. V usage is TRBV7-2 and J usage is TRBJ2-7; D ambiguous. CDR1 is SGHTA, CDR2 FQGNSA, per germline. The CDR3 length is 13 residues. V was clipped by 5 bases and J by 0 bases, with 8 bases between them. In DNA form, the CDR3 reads TGTGCCAGCAGCGCCCTTCCCTCCTACGAGCAGTACTTC. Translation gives CASSALPSYEQYF. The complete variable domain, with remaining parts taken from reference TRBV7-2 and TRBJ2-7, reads GAGVSQSPSNKVTEKGKDVELRCDPISGHTALYWYRQSLGQGLEFLIYFQGNSAPDKSGLPSDRFSAERTGGSVSTLTIQRTQQEDSAVYLCASSALPSYEQYFGPGTRLTVT.

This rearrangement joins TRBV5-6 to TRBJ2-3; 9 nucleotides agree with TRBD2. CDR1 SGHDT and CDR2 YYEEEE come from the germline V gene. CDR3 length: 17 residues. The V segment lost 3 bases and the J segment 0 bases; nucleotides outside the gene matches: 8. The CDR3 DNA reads TGTGCCAGCAGCTACCCTAGCGGGGTATCTAGCACAGATACGCAGTATTTT. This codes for CASSYPSGVSSTDTQYF.

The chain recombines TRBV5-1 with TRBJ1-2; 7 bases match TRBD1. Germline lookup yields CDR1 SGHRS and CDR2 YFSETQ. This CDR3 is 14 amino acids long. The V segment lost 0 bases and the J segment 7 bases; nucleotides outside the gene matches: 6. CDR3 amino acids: CASSLEWGDSGYTF. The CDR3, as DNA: TGCGCCAGCAGCTTGGAGTGGGGGGACAGTGGCTACACCTTC. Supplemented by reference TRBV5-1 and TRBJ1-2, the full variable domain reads KAGVTQTPRYLIKTRGQQVTLSCSPISGHRSVSWYQQTPGQGLQFLFEYFSETQRNKGNFPGRFSGRQFSNSRSEMNVSTLELGDSALYLCASSLEWGDSGYTFGSGTRLTVV.

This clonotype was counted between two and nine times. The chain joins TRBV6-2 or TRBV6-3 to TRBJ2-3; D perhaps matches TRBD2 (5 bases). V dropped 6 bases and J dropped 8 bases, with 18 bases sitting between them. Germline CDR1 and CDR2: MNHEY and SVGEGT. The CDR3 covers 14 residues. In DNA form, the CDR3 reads TGTGCCAGCAGGCTGACCCTAGCTTCAGTTACGCAGTATTTT. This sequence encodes CASRLTLASVTQYF.

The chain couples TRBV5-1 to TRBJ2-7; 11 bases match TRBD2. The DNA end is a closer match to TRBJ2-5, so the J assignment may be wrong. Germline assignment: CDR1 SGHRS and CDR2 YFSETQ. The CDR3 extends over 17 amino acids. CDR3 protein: CASSLEVSGRAVETQYF. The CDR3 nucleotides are TGCGCCAGCAGCTTGGAGGTTAGCGGGAGGGCCGTTGAGACCCAGTACTTC.

The CDR3 sequence: CASSLGGAESWDRYNEQFF. The DNA for the CDR3 is TGTGCCAGCAGCTTAGGGGGGGCGGAAAGTTGGGACCGCTACAATGAGCAGTTCTTC. The chain joins TRBV11-2 to TRBJ2-1; D possibly uses TRBD1 or TRBD2 (6 bases each). Trimming took 1 base from V and 3 from J, leaving 22 bases between them. Germline values: CDR1 SGHAT, CDR2 FQNNGV. The CDR3 covers 19 residues.

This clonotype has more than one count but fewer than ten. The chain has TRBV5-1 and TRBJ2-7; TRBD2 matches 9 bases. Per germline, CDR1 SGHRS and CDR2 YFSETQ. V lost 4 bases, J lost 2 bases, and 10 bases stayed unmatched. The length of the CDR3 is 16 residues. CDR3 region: CASSPLGTSNTYEQYF. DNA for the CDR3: TGCGCCAGCAGCCCTTTAGGGACTAGCAACACCTACGAGCAGTACTTC.

CDR3 DNA: TGTGCCAGCAGTTTGGGGGCCCGCGGGAGAGGCACAGATACGCAGTATTTT. Amino acid sequence: CASSLGARGRGTDTQYF. The chain combines TRBV27 with TRBJ2-3; a weak D match, TRBD2 (7 bases). Per the germline V gene, CDR1 is MNHEY and CDR2 is SMNVEV (reference sequence). The CDR3 is 17 residues long. The ends were cut back, 3 bases at V and 1 base at J, with 17 bases in the middle.

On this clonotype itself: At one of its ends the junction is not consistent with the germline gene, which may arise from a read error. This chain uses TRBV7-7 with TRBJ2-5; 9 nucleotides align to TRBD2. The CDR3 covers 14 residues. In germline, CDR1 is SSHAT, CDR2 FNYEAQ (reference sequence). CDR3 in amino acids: CASRDAGGSETQYF. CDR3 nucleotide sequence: TGTGCTAGCAGAGATGCGGGAGGGTCTGAGACCCAGTACTTC.

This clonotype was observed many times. The CDR3 protein is CASSHQTGGSYEQYF. In DNA form, the CDR3 reads TGTGCCAGCAGCCACCAGACAGGGGGCTCCTACGAGCAGTACTTC. The gene calls are TRBV7-9 and TRBJ2-7; TRBD1 matches 9 bases. Germline trimming cut 5 bases from V and 0 bases from J; bases unmatched to any gene: 5. Looked up from germline, CDR1 is SEHNR and CDR2 is FQNEAQ (reference sequence). CDR3 length equals 15 residues.

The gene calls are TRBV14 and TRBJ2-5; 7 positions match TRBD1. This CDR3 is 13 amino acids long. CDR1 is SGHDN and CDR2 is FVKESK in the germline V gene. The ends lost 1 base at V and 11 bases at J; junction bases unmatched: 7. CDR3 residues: CASSQVRGSEQYF. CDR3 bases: TGTGCCAGCAGCCAAGTCAGGGGGAGTGAGCAGTACTTC.

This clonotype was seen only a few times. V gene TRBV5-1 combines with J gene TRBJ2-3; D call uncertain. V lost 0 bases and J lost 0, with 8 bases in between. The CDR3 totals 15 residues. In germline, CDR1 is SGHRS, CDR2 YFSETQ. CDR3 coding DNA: TGCGCCAGCAGCTTGGTTACAGAAAGCACAGATACGCAGTATTTT. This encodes CASSLVTESTDTQYF.

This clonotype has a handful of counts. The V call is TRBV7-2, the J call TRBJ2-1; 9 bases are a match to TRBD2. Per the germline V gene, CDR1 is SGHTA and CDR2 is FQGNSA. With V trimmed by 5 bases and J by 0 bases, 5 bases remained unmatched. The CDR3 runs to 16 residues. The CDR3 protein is CASSPHSGSSYNEQFF. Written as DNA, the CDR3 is TGTGCCAGCAGCCCCCATAGCGGGAGCTCCTACAATGAGCAGTTCTTC.

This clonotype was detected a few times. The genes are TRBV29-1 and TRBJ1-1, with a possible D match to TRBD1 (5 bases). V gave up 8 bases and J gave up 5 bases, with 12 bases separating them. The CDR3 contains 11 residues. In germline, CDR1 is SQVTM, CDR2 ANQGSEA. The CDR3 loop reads CSFLHRTEAFF. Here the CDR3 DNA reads TGCAGCTTCCTACACAGGACTGAAGCTTTCTTT.

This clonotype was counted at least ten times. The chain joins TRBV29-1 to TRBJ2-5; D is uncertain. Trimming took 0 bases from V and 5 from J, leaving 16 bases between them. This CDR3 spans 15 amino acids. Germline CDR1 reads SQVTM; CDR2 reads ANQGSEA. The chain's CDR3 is CSVEDPSRRVETQYF. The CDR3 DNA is TGCAGCGTTGAAGATCCCAGCCGAAGGGTGGAGACCCAGTACTTC.

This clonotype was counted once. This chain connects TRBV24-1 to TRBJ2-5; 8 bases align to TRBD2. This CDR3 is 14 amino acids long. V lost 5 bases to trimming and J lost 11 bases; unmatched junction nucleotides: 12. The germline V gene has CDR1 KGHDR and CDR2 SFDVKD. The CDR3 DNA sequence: TGTGCCACCAGTGTTCGGGGGGGGAACGGTGAGCAGTACTTC. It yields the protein CATSVRGGNGEQYF.

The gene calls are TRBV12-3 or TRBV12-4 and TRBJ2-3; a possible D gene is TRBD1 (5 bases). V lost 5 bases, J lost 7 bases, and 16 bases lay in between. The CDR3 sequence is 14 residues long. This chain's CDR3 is CASSPRTTRHTQYF. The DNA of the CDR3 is TGTGCCAGCAGTCCGAGGACAACTCGACATACGCAGTATTTT.

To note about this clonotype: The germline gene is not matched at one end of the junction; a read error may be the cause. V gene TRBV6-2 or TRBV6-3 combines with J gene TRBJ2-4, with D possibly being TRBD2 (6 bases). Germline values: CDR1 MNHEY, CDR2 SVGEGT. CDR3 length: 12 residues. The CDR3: CASREGNNTQYF. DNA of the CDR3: TGTGCCAGCAGGGAGGGGAATAACACTCAGTACTTC.